The 16 T cell receptor beta chains below all came from one sample that was sequenced in a study of cytomegalovirus exposure and HLA in healthy donors. A multiplex PCR was run with 60 Vbeta primers and 13 Jbeta primers. Sequenced by immunoSEQ multiplex PCR; TCRdb stores in-frame clones only, minus some. The sample holds nearly 95,000 clones; roughly three quarters are singletons and the top ten take approximately 3.9%. The sequencing sample was made of PBMCs. The receptors shown here come from a woman in her forties in good health and CMV-seronegative.

This clone appeared once. This rearrangement joins TRBV9 to TRBJ1-4; 7 bases line up with TRBD1. V lost 2 bases, J lost 8 bases, and 3 bases stayed unmatched. Germline V gives CDR1 SGDLS, CDR2 YYNGEE. This CDR3 spans 13 amino acids. CDR3 nucleotide sequence: TGTGCCAGCAGCGTGAGACAGGGAGAAAAACTGTTTTTT. Amino acids: CASSVRQGEKLFF.

The rearrangement joins TRBV18 to TRBJ2-7; unclear D gene. Germline loops: CDR1 KGHSH, CDR2 LQKENI. The CDR3 has 14 residues. Trimming stripped 2 bases from V and 1 base from J, with 9 bases between. The CDR3 spells CASSPVVSSYEQYF. In nucleotides, the CDR3 is TGTGCCAGCTCACCAGTGGTGAGTTCCTACGAGCAGTACTTC.

The chain uses TRBV6-5 and TRBJ2-1; 7 bases match TRBD2. The germline V gene encodes CDR1 MNHEY and CDR2 SVGAGI. This CDR3 is built from 13 residues. The trim removed 10 bases at V and 3 bases at J, leaving 6 bases unmatched. CDR3 sequence (DNA): TGTGCCACAGCCCCTAGCGGCTACAATGAGCAGTTCTTC. It is translated as CATAPSGYNEQFF.

This chain uses TRBV28 with TRBJ2-7, with TRBD2 matching 8 bases. V was clipped by 6 bases and J by 1 base; unmatched bases: 8. The CDR3 consists of 15 residues. Per germline, CDR1 MDHEN and CDR2 SYDVKM. CDR3 sequence (DNA): TGTGCCAGCAGGACTAGCGCGGGGGGTTCCTACGAGCAGTACTTC. Encoded protein: CASRTSAGGSYEQYF.

CDR3 loop: CASSLPRGRGDTGELFF. The CDR3 DNA reads as TGTGCCAGCAGCCTACCCCGAGGCAGGGGGGACACCGGGGAGCTGTTTTTT. This chain links TRBV5-4 with TRBJ2-2; possible D gene TRBD1, 7 bases. This CDR3 comprises 17 residues. Looked up from germline, CDR1 is SGHNT and CDR2 is YYREEE (reference sequence). The V end was cut by 4 bases, the J end by 3 bases, with 19 bases between. Combining the CDR3 with reference TRBV5-4 and TRBJ2-2 gives the whole variable domain ETGVTQSPTHLIKTRGQQVTLRCSSQSGHNTVSWYQQALGQGPQFIFQYYREEENGRGNFPPRFSGLQFPNYSSELNVNALELDDSALYLCASSLPRGRGDTGELFFGEGSRLTVL.

As for this clone: Germline and junction disagree at one end, which may indicate a read error. The chain uses TRBV7-9 and TRBJ2-1; TRBD2 matches 11 bases. CDR3 length: 16 amino acids. CDR1 is SEHNR, CDR2 FQNEAQ, per germline (reference sequence). CDR3 DNA: TGTTCCAGCAGCCCCCTACCGGGACTAGCGGACAATGAGCAGTTCTTC. Its protein product is CSSSPLPGLADNEQFF.

The chain joins TRBV11-2 to TRBJ2-7, with 7 bases identical to TRBD2. The CDR3 length is 16 residues. The ends lost 5 bases at V and 6 bases at J; junction bases unmatched: 16. CDR1 and CDR2 (germline): SGHAT, FQNNGV. In DNA, the CDR3 is TGTGCCAGCAGCGACCCGCGGGGGAACAGTGAGGGCGAGCAGTACTTC. It yields the protein CASSDPRGNSEGEQYF.

V usage is TRBV6-1 and J usage is TRBJ1-5; possibly TRBD1 for D (6 bases). The length of the CDR3 is 15 residues. Per germline, CDR1 MNHNS and CDR2 SASEGT. The germline V and J ends were trimmed by 1 base and 6 bases, with 13 bases remaining between them. CDR3 sequence reads: CASSEEAGVGQPQHF. Here the CDR3 DNA reads TGTGCCAGCAGTGAAGAGGCAGGGGTTGGTCAGCCCCAGCATTTT.

The count of this clone is one. This rearrangement joins TRBV18 to TRBJ1-2; possibly TRBD1 for D (5 bases). Germline-derived CDR1 and CDR2 are KGHSH and LQKENI. Trimming pared 5 bases from V and 6 bases from J, leaving 16 bases between. CDR3 size: 14 residues. For the CDR3, the DNA is TGTGCCAGCTCAGGAAGCGGGACTCATGATGGCTACACCTTC. Protein: CASSGSGTHDGYTF.

The V call is TRBV10-3, the J call TRBJ2-3, with TRBD2 identical over 9 bases. The CDR3 spans 13 residues. Germline loops: CDR1 ENHRY, CDR2 SYGVKD. V lost 7 bases and J lost 6; bases outside the gene matches: 5. CDR3 sequence reads: CAITSGGRDTQYF. CDR3 nucleotides: TGTGCCATCACGAGCGGGGGGCGTGATACGCAGTATTTT.

This sequence joins TRBV7-6 and TRBJ1-5, with no clear D. In germline, CDR1 is SGHVS, CDR2 FNYEAQ. The CDR3 runs to 15 residues. V was clipped by 2 bases and J by 4 bases, with 12 bases between them. Written as DNA, the CDR3 is TGTGCCAGCAGCTTATTTCGAGGCTTAAATCAGCCCCAGCATTTT. Translating it yields CASSLFRGLNQPQHF.

This chain links TRBV11-3 with TRBJ2-1, with TRBD2 identical over 8 bases. The V and J ends lost 3 bases and 7 bases, in that order; junction bases with no gene match: 8. Germline V gives CDR1 SGHNT, CDR2 YENEEA. This CDR3 comprises 15 residues. CDR3 sequence: CASSFGRGGWNEQFF. DNA for the CDR3: TGTGCCAGCAGCTTTGGACGGGGGGGCTGGAATGAGCAGTTCTTC.

This clone came up once. The V call is TRBV14, the J call TRBJ2-1, with TRBD1 matching 7 bases. The CDR3 sequence is 14 residues long. V dropped 0 bases and J dropped 7; count of bases not matched to a gene: 3. In germline, CDR1 is SGHDN, CDR2 FVKESK. As DNA, the CDR3 is TGTGCCAGCAGCCAAGATCCCAGGGGGAATGAGCAGTTCTTC. Protein sequence: CASSQDPRGNEQFF. The whole variable domain, remainder taken from reference TRBV14 and TRBJ2-1, is EAGVTQFPSHSVIEKGQTVTLRCDPISGHDNLYWYRRVMGKEIKFLLHFVKESKQDESGMPNNRFLAERTGGTYSTLKVQPAELEDSGVYFCASSQDPRGNEQFFGPGTRLTVL.

The rearrangement joins TRBV9 to TRBJ2-1; 8 bases line up with TRBD2. V shed 4 bases and J 5 bases; nucleotides not matched to a gene: 8. The germline V gene encodes CDR1 SGDLS and CDR2 YYNGEE. The CDR3 is 15 residues long. The CDR3 sequence is CASSPRGGADNEQFF. DNA of the CDR3: TGTGCCAGCAGCCCCCGGGGGGGGGCGGACAATGAGCAGTTCTTC. The complete variable domain, with remaining parts taken from reference TRBV9 and TRBJ2-1, reads DSGVTQTPKHLITATGQRVTLRCSPRSGDLSVYWYQQSLDQGLQFLIQYYNGEERAKGNILERFSAQQFPDLHSELNLSSLELGDSALYFCASSPRGGADNEQFFGPGTRLTVL.

The genes are TRBV28 and TRBJ1-5; TRBD1 aligns across 7 bases. J gave up 6 bases and V 6 bases, and 5 bases lay outside the gene matches. The CDR3 consists of 13 residues. From germline, CDR1 is MDHEN and CDR2 SYDVKM. The CDR3 nucleotides are TGTGCCAGCAGACGCCAGGGGGGTCAGCCCCAGCATTTT. This sequence encodes CASRRQGGQPQHF.

The chain carries TRBV4-2 and TRBJ1-5, with 7 bases lining up with TRBD1. The CDR3 is made up of 19 amino acids. Looked up from germline, CDR1 is LGHNA and CDR2 is YNFKEQ. The V segment lost 0 bases and the J segment 0 bases; nucleotides outside the gene matches: 11. The CDR3, as DNA: TGTGCCAGCAGCCAAGAACCCCAGGACAGGATCCATAGCAATCAGCCCCAGCATTTT. Translating gives CASSQEPQDRIHSNQPQHF.